This TCR beta chain was found in a study of cytomegalovirus exposure and HLA in healthy donors (dated by TCRdb to 2017 to 2019). At the level of the whole study: According to an earlier analysis of 587 of the donors, some 180 million T cells yielded 120 million or so unique TCR beta sequences and around 300 Gb of sequence data. About 320 gigabases of sequencing data and approximately 93 million unique TCR sequences were included in an early release covering around 600 HLA-typed donors. Of the 350 to 450 genotyped donors, roughly 80% were placed in the genetic ancestry cluster associated with self-reported Caucasian donors. The study aimed to test whether signatures of past pathogen exposure could be identified by cataloging public T cell receptors. The study profiled the T cell repertoires of hundreds of subjects by immunosequencing and related them to cytomegalovirus serostatus. Besides the first cohort of roughly 700 subjects, a separate validation cohort made up of over a hundred different subjects was used. To predict cytomegalovirus infection status, the study combined high-throughput TCR immunosequencing, statistical association of individual TCRs with disease status, and machine learning. A later analysis re-examined previously published TCR beta repertoires from roughly 650 donors and added high-resolution HLA genotyping to investigate patterns of TCR occurrence. Rather than drawing on any new phenotypic data, the later analysis identified candidate immune exposures from TCR beta sequences and the way those sequences occurred across donors. To decide whether each TCR beta V gene segment behaved as functional or pseudogenic, an earlier analysis of 587 of the donors relied on high-throughput TCR beta sequencing. Donor age, sex, ethnicity and CMV serostatus were compiled alongside the repertoire data. Genome-wide SNP genotypes for about three fifths of the 666 donors were used in a later genetic analysis, which treated that subset as a discovery cohort. Every repertoire in the discovery cohort had been generated on one and the same sequencing platform. HLA typing covered class I and class II loci at four-digit resolution. The number of typed donors differed by locus: roughly 629-640 for A, B, C, DRB1 and DQB1; approximately 530 for DQA1; 606 for DPA1; and around 450 for DPB1. Because of strong linkage in the cohort, roughly five DR-DQ haplotypes were treated as single units for association and clustering. Across under 500 genotyped donors of the cohort, an average of roughly 250,000 unique TCR beta nucleotide sequences per donor were sequenced, and 15% to 20% of those sequences were non-productive. Study-wide conclusions, independent of this receptor: The study gave a list of 150 to 200 TCR beta chains associated with cytomegalovirus. In a later analysis, TCR association rates were found to vary across HLA loci, with the most associated TCRs seen for DRB1 alleles and the fewest for HLA-C alleles. Only TCR beta chains were sequenced in this cohort, and the absence of alpha or paired-chain data limited detectable features. The sequencing pipeline was judged likely to have produced a cluster of highly shared sequence variants as a technical artifact. According to a later analysis, most CMV-associated TCR beta chains appeared to be HLA-restricted, and the HLA associations seemed to be driven largely by CMV exposure. Because counts were too low, roughly 17 rarely observed V segments, including chromosome 9 orphons, were left out of the earlier analysis of over 550 of the donors. A few of the identified cytomegalovirus-associated TCR beta chains were confirmed in vitro to be specific for cytomegalovirus antigens. For the cohort, immune exposure information was limited to CMV serostatus. Linkage disequilibrium might explain the correlated functional status among segregating V segments, but an unknown experimental factor could not be ruled out. Some IMGT-functional V segments, including TRBV6-2 and TRBV6-3, could not be distinguished by the 87-base-pair reads and were therefore excluded. The presence/absence analyses assumed that sequencing depth was roughly uniform across donors, and that assumption may not be true. The classifier was reported to diagnose cytomegalovirus status with high specificity and sensitivity in both the original and validation cohorts. A further reported finding was that TCR beta sequences accurately predicted the HLA-A and HLA-B alleles for most subjects in the first cohort. Because some donors lacked HLA typing at each locus, the association tests relied only on the typed subset. An earlier analysis of around 500 of the donors showed that most TCR beta V segments appeared in productive rearrangements either about 87% or about 30% of the time, which broadly matched IMGT annotations. Most TCR sequences were seen in very few donors, while some public TCRs were found in many individuals. According to a later analysis, parvovirus B19, influenza, CMV and Epstein-Barr virus appeared linked to several top co-occurrence clusters. When HLA alleles, especially DR and DQ, strongly co-occurred, TCR associations were difficult to assign to individual alleles. A later genetic analysis reported fewer N-insertions in productive TCRs among donors in an Asian-associated ancestry cluster than the roughly 700-donor mean. It was suggested by the authors that the approach could potentially be generalized to other disease states and immunological phenotypes. A later analysis associated about 17,000 TCR beta sequences with specific HLA alleles at a false discovery rate of 0.05. In a later analysis, HLA-associated TCR beta chains were found to be more clonally expanded and to have lower generation probabilities than equally common non-associated chains. A later genetic analysis associated a missense DCLRE1C variant with V-gene and J-gene trimming of TCR beta chains, and an independent cohort replicated the association.

Points on this clone: No cognate antigen has been identified for it. The sample holds no much larger clone one base away, and base qualities are not on file.

The receptor library was made with the immunoSEQ multiplex PCR assay. For the multiplex PCR, a mixture combining 60 forward primers for TCR Vbeta segments and 13 reverse primers for TCR Jbeta segments was used. A multiplex PCR assay on genomic DNA amplified the CDR3 region of rearranged TCR beta genes. On the Illumina HiSeq System, the amplified TCR beta libraries were sequenced as 87-base-pair reads. The study's processing was this. A later analysis counted 75 million to 100 million unique TCR beta chains across the 550 to 700 repertoires, and around 12 million of these chains were shared by at least two donors. A nearest-neighbor algorithm error-corrected the raw reads and collapsed the reads into unique sequences, merging closely related sequences to remove PCR and sequencing errors. V, D and J gene segments were assigned by aligning CDR3 sequences to IMGT reference sequences. For a sequence to be retained, a match of at least six nucleotides was required to both a V gene segment and a J gene segment. A rearrangement counted as productive if the CDR3 had no stop codons and remained in frame with V and J, and every other rearrangement counted as non-productive. CDR3 was defined according to IMGT convention as the region running from the second conserved V-encoded cysteine to the conserved J-encoded phenylalanine. Sequences without an unambiguous match to a single V gene segment were excluded from the earlier analysis of approximately 560 of the donors. An earlier analysis of several hundred of the donors called V segments functional above 56.7% productive rearrangements and segregating when the between-donor standard deviation exceeded 5%. To diagnose cytomegalovirus status from the catalog of TCR beta chain sequences, a statistical classification framework was built. A later analysis assigned V and J genes by comparing TCR nucleotide sequences with IMGT/GENE-DB human TR gene sequences. A later analysis assigned CDR3 sequences and most-parsimonious VDJ recombination scenarios with the TCRdist pipeline. In a later analysis, each TCR beta chain was defined by its CDR3 amino acid sequence together with its V-gene family, and reads without a unique V-gene family were excluded. To address suspected cross-contamination and a sequencing artifact, a later analysis removed approximately 590 highly shared, low-generation-probability nucleotide sequences. In a later analysis, a clonal expansion index was calculated for each public chain from normalized within-repertoire ranks of inferred template counts. In a later analysis, generation probabilities were computed using a VDJ recombination model fitted to out-of-frame rearrangements, and the results were checked against IGoR. In a later analysis, TCR-TCR, TCR-HLA and TCR-CMV co-occurrence was scored with hypergeometric tests, and a repertoire-size bias correction was applied to TCR pairs. To estimate false discovery rates, a later analysis permuted the HLA or CMV assignments 20 times. A later analysis grouped co-occurring TCRs with DBSCAN, adding TCRdist sequence similarity when clustering within HLA-allele-positive subsets. For co-occurrence clustering, repertoires with fewer than 30,000 or more than 120,000 public chains were excluded, along with five repertoires with anomalous nucleotide sharing. TCRdb carries this immuneACCESS record with in-frame sequences only. Its versions omit some clonotypes, under half of them owing to an unresolved V gene in the studies checked, with the rest unexplained. That table furnishes V, J and clone size, whereas the DNA furnished D and trimming. This sample lists more than 90,000 clones; 65% to 85% were detected once. Together, the top ten hold roughly a tenth of the sample.

The CDR3 goes from the cysteine to the phenylalanine over 14 residues. Only the CDR3 part of the read is kept: 42 bases, read in frame from the first base. Cut back by 5 bases and 6 bases, the V and J ends lie 14 bases apart. Based on the germline V gene, the CDR1 and CDR2 sequences are SGHVS and FQNEAQ. The cohort consisted of 650 to 850 healthy bone marrow donors. At the time of sampling, all cohort members were nominally healthy, though unrecorded immune exposures were likely present. The donor was CMV seronegative and was included in the group of a few hundred seronegative cohort members. A peripheral blood sample was provided by each donor, and peripheral blood mononuclear cells were used for TCR beta sequencing. Genomic DNA was extracted from the blood cell samples with the Qiagen DNeasy Blood Extraction Kit.

This receptor chain uses TRBV7-8 and TRBJ1-5, with an unclear D gene assignment. The sequence was obtained from a man in his forties or fifties in good health and CMV-seronegative. The sequenced sample was PBMCs. The nucleotides read TGTGCCAGCAGCCCCAGCGATTTTATTCAGCCCCAGCATTTT. This encodes CASSPSDFIQPQHF.